The rows below give T cell receptor beta chains drawn from one sample of a study of blood T cell repertoires in COVID-19. Measured with immunoSEQ multiplex PCR; TCRdb has only the in-frame clones, and not every one. The sample lists roughly 240,000 clones, about 90% seen once, with roughly 3% in the top ten. The sequenced material came from peripheral blood. The receptors stem from a woman aged 30 to 39 who had recovered from COVID-19. The CDR3 runs from the conserved cysteine through the conserved F or W. The D gene is left open where the match is weak. Clone size appears in some rows only: once, few, many, or a class for an expanded clone.

V	D	J	length	size	DNA	CDR3
TRBV2	-	TRBJ1-5	14	-	TGTGCCAGCAGTTCGGGAGGGGGTTATCAGCCCCAGCATTTT	CASSSGGGYQPQHF
TRBV7-9	-	TRBJ1-2	12	-	TGTGCCAGTCAAGGGGTCGACGATGGCTACACCTTC	CASQGVDDGYTF
TRBV9	-	TRBJ2-7	14	-	TGTGCCAGCAGCGTAGAGTATGGGAGGTCCGAGCAGTACTTC	CASSVEYGRSEQYF
TRBV7-2	TRBD2	TRBJ2-3	17	-	TGTGCCAGCAGCTTAGAACGCGCGGGGGGGCGGTCAGATACGCAGTATTTT	CASSLERAGGRSDTQYF
TRBV2	TRBD1	TRBJ1-1	16	-	TGTGCCAGCTCGGACAGGGGAGAGTGGGTGAACACTGAAGCTTTCTTT	CASSDRGEWVNTEAFF
TRBV11-2	TRBD2	TRBJ2-1	14	-	TGTGCCAGCAGTCGGGGGGGCGGGTACAATGAGCAGTTCTTC	CASSRGGGYNEQFF
TRBV11-1	TRBD2	TRBJ2-3	15	-	TGTGCCAGCAGCTTTCCACTAGCGGGGGCAGATACGCAGTATTTT	CASSFPLAGADTQYF
TRBV5-1	TRBD1	TRBJ2-5	14	-	TGCGCCAGCAGCCCCGGGACAGTCCAAGAGACCCAGTACTTC	CASSPGTVQETQYF
TRBV7-2	-	TRBJ1-1	15	-	TGTGCCAGCAGCTTACGTGGGCTGGTGCATCCTGAAGCTTTCTTT	CASSLRGLVHPEAFF
TRBV2	-	TRBJ2-7	13	-	TGTGCCAGCAGCGTGACCCGCCCGGGCGAGCAGTACTTC	CASSVTRPGEQYF
TRBV6-6	-	TRBJ2-3	16	-	TGTGCCAGCAGTTACGATAGGGGCCCTCTTTTGGATACGCAGTATTTT	CASSYDRGPLLDTQYF
TRBV19	-	TRBJ2-3	13	-	TGTGCCAGTAGTATCCAGATCACAGATACGCAGTATTTT	CASSIQITDTQYF
TRBV2	-	TRBJ2-7	12	once	TGTGCCAGCAAATTGGACAGCTACGAGCAGTACTTC	CASKLDSYEQYF
TRBV6-5	TRBD2	TRBJ2-1	16	once	TGTGCCAGCAGTTCCATAGGACTAGCTCCCTACAATGAGCAGTTCTTC	CASSSIGLAPYNEQFF
TRBV27	TRBD1	TRBJ1-2	16	-	TGTGCCAGCAGTAACAGGGGGCGCCTCGCCATCTATGGCTACACCTTC	CASSNRGRLAIYGYTF
TRBV7-9	TRBD1	TRBJ1-5	18	-	TGTGCCAGCAGCTTAGAGTTAAACGGTCGAAAGACAGGGGCCCCCCAGCATTTT	CASSLELNGRKTGAPQHF
TRBV7-2	-	TRBJ2-5	14	-	TGTGCCAGCAGCGAAGCTGGCTGGAGGGAGACCCAGTACTTC	CASSEAGWRETQYF
TRBV9	TRBD2	TRBJ2-3	16	-	TGTGCCAGCAGCGGACTAGCGGGGGGCCCTAAGGATACGCAGTATTTT	CASSGLAGGPKDTQYF
TRBV19	-	TRBJ2-1	14	few	TGTGCCAGTAGTATGAGAGGGCAGGGGAATGAGCAGTTCTTC	CASSMRGQGNEQFF
TRBV20-1	-	TRBJ2-7	11	-	TGCAGTGCTACACAGGTTCCCGAGCAGTACTTC	CSATQVPEQYF
TRBV27	TRBD1	TRBJ1-2	17	-	TGTGCCAGCAGTTACGGGACAGGGGGCGCCTCTAACTATGGCTACACCTTC	CASSYGTGGASNYGYTF
TRBV12-5	-	TRBJ1-2	14	-	TGTGCTAGTGGTGTTACAGGATTCGGCTATGGCTACACCTTC	CASGVTGFGYGYTF